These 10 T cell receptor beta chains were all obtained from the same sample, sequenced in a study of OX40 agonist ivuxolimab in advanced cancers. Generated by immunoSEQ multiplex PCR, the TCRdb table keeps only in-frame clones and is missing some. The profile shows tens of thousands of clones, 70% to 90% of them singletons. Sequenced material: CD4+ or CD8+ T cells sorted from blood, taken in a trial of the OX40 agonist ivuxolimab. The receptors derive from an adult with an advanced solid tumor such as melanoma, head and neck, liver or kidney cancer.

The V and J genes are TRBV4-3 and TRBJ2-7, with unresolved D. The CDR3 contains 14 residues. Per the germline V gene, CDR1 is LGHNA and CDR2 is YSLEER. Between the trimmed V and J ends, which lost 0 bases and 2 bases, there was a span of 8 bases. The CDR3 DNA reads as TGCGCCAGCAGCCAAGAATACAGCACCTACGAGCAGTACTTC. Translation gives CASSQEYSTYEQYF.

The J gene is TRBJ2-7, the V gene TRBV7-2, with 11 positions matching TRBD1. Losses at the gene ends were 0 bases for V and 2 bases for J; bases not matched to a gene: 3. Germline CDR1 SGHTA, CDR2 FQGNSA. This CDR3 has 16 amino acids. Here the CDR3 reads CASSLAGTGGAYEQYF. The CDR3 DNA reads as TGTGCCAGCAGCTTAGCGGGGACAGGGGGGGCCTACGAGCAGTACTTC.

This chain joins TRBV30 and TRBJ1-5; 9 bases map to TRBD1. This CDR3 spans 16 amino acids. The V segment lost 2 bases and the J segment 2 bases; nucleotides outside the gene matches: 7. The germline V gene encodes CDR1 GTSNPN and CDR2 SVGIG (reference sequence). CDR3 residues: CAWSTGTGSRNQPQHF. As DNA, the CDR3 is TGTGCCTGGAGTACCGGGACAGGGTCTCGCAATCAGCCCCAGCATTTT.

The CDR3 loop is CASSLSTYYEQYF. DNA for the CDR3: TGCGCCAGCAGCTTGAGCACCTACTACGAGCAGTACTTC. The V and J genes are TRBV5-1 and TRBJ2-7; no firm D call. Germline V gene data show CDR1 as SGHRS and CDR2 as YFSETQ. Trimming removed 1 base at V and 3 bases at J, with 8 bases between. The length of the CDR3 is 13 residues.

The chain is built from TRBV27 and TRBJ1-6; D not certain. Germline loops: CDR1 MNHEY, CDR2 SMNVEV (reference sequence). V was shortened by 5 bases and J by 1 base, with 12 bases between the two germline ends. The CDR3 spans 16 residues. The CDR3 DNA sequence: TGTGCCAGCAGTCTCACCGAGAATTCCTATAATTCACCCCTCCACTTT. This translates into CASSLTENSYNSPLHF.

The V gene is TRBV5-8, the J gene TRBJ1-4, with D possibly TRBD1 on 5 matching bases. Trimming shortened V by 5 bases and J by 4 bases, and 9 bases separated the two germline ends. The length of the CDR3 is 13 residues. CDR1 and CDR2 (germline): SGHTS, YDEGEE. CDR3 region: CASRGEDNEKLFF. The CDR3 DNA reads TGTGCCAGCAGGGGGGAGGATAATGAAAAACTGTTTTTT.

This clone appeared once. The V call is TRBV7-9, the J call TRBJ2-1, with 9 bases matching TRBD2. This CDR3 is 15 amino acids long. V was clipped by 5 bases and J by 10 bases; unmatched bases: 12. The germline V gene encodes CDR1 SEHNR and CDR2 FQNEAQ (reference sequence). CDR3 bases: TGTGCCAGCAGCCTTAGCGGGGGCCCGAAGGAGGAGCAGTTCTTC. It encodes CASSLSGGPKEEQFF.

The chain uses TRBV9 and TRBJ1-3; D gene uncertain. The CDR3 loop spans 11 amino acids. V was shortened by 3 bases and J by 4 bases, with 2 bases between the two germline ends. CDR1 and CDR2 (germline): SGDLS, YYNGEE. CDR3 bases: TGTGCCAGCAGCGACGGAAACACCATATATTTT. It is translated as CASSDGNTIYF. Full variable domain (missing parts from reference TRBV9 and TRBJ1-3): DSGVTQTPKHLITATGQRVTLRCSPRSGDLSVYWYQQSLDQGLQFLIQYYNGEERAKGNILERFSAQQFPDLHSELNLSSLELGDSALYFCASSDGNTIYFGEGSWLTVV.

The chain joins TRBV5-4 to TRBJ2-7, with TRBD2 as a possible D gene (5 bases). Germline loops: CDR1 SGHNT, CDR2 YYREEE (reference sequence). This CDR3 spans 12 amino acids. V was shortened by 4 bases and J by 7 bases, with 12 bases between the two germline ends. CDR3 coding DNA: TGTGCCAGCAGCCTACCGGGAACAGAGCAGTACTTC. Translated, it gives CASSLPGTEQYF.

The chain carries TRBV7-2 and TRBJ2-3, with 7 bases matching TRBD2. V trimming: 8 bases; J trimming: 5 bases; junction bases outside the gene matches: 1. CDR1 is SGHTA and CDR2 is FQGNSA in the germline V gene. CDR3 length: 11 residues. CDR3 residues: CASWGGDTQYF. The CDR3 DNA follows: TGTGCCAGCTGGGGGGGAGATACGCAGTATTTT.